Each of the 13 T cell receptor beta chains below was sequenced from the same sample in a study of control samples from healthy donors and cancer patients. Assay used: immunoSEQ multiplex PCR; TCRdb lists only in-frame clones, some missing. The sample holds 130,000 to 150,000 clones, 88% seen once. Sequenced sample: blood. Source of these receptors: a woman aged 30 to 39 in good health.

The chain is built from TRBV19 and TRBJ1-1; TRBD1 is a possible D gene (6 bases). The CDR3 contains 12 residues. Trimming removed 6 bases at V and 4 bases at J, with 9 bases between. Germline V gene lookup returns CDR1 LNHDA and CDR2 SQIVND (reference sequence). CDR3 in amino acids: CASSRGGTEAFF. In DNA, the CDR3 is TGTGCCAGTAGCAGGGGAGGCACTGAAGCTTTCTTT.

CDR3 sequence reads: CASSSQETQYF. The CDR3 coding sequence is TGTGCCAGCTCATCTCAAGAGACCCAGTACTTC. The V gene is TRBV18, the J gene TRBJ2-5; no clear D. V gave up 5 bases and J gave up 2 bases, with 3 bases separating them. Germline V gene lookup returns CDR1 KGHSH and CDR2 LQKENI. The CDR3 runs to 11 residues.

This clone was counted only a few times. The rearrangement uses TRBV11-2 and TRBJ2-3, with a weak D call TRBD2 (6 bases). There are 14 residues in the CDR3. Germline V lookup: CDR1 SGHAT, CDR2 FQNNGV. V was shortened by 2 bases and J by 2 bases, with 8 bases between the two germline ends. The CDR3 spells CASSLSGHTDTQYF. CDR3 nucleotides: TGTGCCAGCAGCTTAAGCGGGCACACAGATACGCAGTATTTT.

This chain uses TRBV6-5 with TRBJ2-1; D not certain. This CDR3 spans 12 amino acids. Germline CDR1 and CDR2: MNHEY and SVGAGI. V was cut by 3 bases and J by 8 bases, with 8 bases left in between. CDR3 nucleotides: TGTGCCAGCAGTTATCTCGGCGATGAGCAGTTCTTC. Its translation is CASSYLGDEQFF.

V gene TRBV6-4 combines with J gene TRBJ1-1; no firm D call. The V and J ends lost 5 bases and 6 bases respectively, with 19 bases between them. From germline, CDR1 is MRHNA and CDR2 SNTAGT. This CDR3 has 15 amino acids. DNA of the CDR3: TGTGCCAGCAGTCGCGACCGGGCCACGAGGGCTGAAGCTTTCTTT. This translates into CASSRDRATRAEAFF.

CDR3 protein: CAWARMNTEAFF. For the CDR3, the DNA is TGTGCCTGGGCGCGGATGAACACTGAAGCTTTCTTT. The chain links TRBV30 to TRBJ1-1, with D hard to call. This CDR3 has 12 amino acids. V lost 5 bases, J lost 0 bases, and 7 bases lay in between. The germline gives CDR1 GTSNPN, CDR2 SVGIG (reference sequence).

Comment on this clone: This sample also contains other DNA sequences that code for the same CDR3. The rearrangement uses TRBV29-1 and TRBJ2-5; TRBD2 matches at 7 bases. Per germline, CDR1 SQVTM and CDR2 ANQGSEA. The CDR3 loop spans 12 amino acids. The trim removed 4 bases at V and 4 bases at J, leaving 3 bases unmatched. CDR3 region: CSVGGSGETQYF. The CDR3 region has the DNA TGCAGCGTTGGCGGGAGTGGAGAGACCCAGTACTTC.

A few counts support this clone. The rearrangement links TRBV13 to TRBJ2-1; 9 positions match TRBD2. The CDR3 covers 17 residues. V was clipped by 5 bases and J by 4 bases; unmatched bases: 12. CDR1 and CDR2 from the germline V gene are PRHDT and FYEKMQ (reference sequence). Written as DNA, the CDR3 is TGTGCCAGCAGCGCCCCCCACCGACTAGCGGCGTACAATGAGCAGTTCTTC. Residues: CASSAPHRLAAYNEQFF.

The chain has TRBV15 and TRBJ2-3; D may be TRBD2 (5 bases). The ends were cut back, 3 bases at V and 1 base at J, with 14 bases in the middle. Per germline, CDR1 LNHNV and CDR2 YYDKDF (reference sequence). The CDR3 covers 16 residues. The DNA of the CDR3 is TGTGCCACCAGCAGTCCCGCAGTTAGCGGCACAGATACGCAGTATTTT. Protein: CATSSPAVSGTDTQYF.

The rearrangement joins TRBV18 to TRBJ2-5; D is unresolved. The V end lost 0 bases, the J end lost 3 bases, and 2 bases lay between the germline ends. The CDR3 is 12 amino acids. Per the germline V gene, CDR1 is KGHSH and CDR2 is LQKENI. The CDR3 reads CASSPPEETQYF. For the CDR3, the DNA is TGTGCCAGCTCACCACCGGAAGAGACCCAGTACTTC.

The chain's CDR3 is CASSPETTGGWGYTF. CDR3 DNA sequence: TGCGCCAGCAGCCCAGAAACCACAGGGGGCTGGGGCTACACCTTC. J is TRBJ1-2 and V is TRBV5-1; 9 positions match TRBD1. J lost 8 bases, V lost 4 bases, and 12 bases had no gene match. The CDR3 contains 15 residues. Germline V gene lookup returns CDR1 SGHRS and CDR2 YFSETQ.

This clone was seen only a few times. The V and J genes are TRBV20-1 and TRBJ2-7, with D hard to call. Trimming removed 3 bases at V and 3 bases at J, with 6 bases between. The CDR3 spans 11 residues. In germline, CDR1 is DFQATT, CDR2 SNEGSKA (reference sequence). Written as DNA, the CDR3 is TGCAGTGCTAGGTCCGGCTACGAGCAGTACTTC. Residues: CSARSGYEQYF.

This rearrangement joins TRBV5-1 to TRBJ2-5; D remains unclear. The V and J ends lost 0 bases and 1 base respectively, with 7 bases between them. From germline, CDR1 is SGHRS and CDR2 YFSETQ. CDR3 length: 14 amino acids. The CDR3 DNA reads TGCGCCAGCAGCTTGGGCCAGGTCCAAGAGACCCAGTACTTC. Its protein product is CASSLGQVQETQYF.